One and the same sample provided the 22 T cell receptor beta chains below, sequenced in a study of cytomegalovirus exposure and HLA in healthy donors. PCR used 60 Vbeta primers and 13 Jbeta primers. This table comes from immunoSEQ multiplex PCR, and its TCRdb copy is limited to in-frame clones, with some not included. The data hold some 150,000 clones, with around 82% observed a single time. The material sequenced was PBMCs. These receptors came from a man aged 18 to 29 in good health and CMV-seropositive.

This chain joins TRBV5-1 and TRBJ1-3, with no clear D. CDR1 and CDR2 (germline): SGHRS, YFSETQ. The CDR3 extends over 13 amino acids. V lost 10 bases and J 1 base, leaving 12 bases between the germline ends. CDR3 residues: CADDGRSGNTIYF. The CDR3 bases are TGCGCCGACGACGGGAGGTCTGGAAACACCATATATTTT.

The chain has TRBV13 and TRBJ2-7, with 8 bases fitting TRBD2. The germline V gene encodes CDR1 PRHDT and CDR2 FYEKMQ (reference sequence). This CDR3 spans 15 amino acids. Losses at the gene ends were 1 base for V and 2 bases for J; bases not matched to a gene: 4. The CDR3 sequence is CASSLESGGPYEQYF. The CDR3 region has the DNA TGTGCCAGCAGCTTAGAGTCGGGAGGGCCCTACGAGCAGTACTTC.

The chain recombines TRBV14 with TRBJ2-7; weak D call: TRBD2 (5 bases). Germline V CDR1 and CDR2: SGHDN, FVKESK. V lost 5 bases and J lost 6, with 20 bases in between. The CDR3 runs 15 residues. The chain's CDR3 is CASSWMGLAGGEQYF. CDR3 DNA sequence: TGTGCCAGCAGCTGGATGGGTCTAGCTGGTGGCGAGCAGTACTTC. Using reference TRBV14 and TRBJ2-7 for the parts outside the CDR3, the full variable domain is EAGVTQFPSHSVIEKGQTVTLRCDPISGHDNLYWYRRVMGKEIKFLLHFVKESKQDESGMPNNRFLAERTGGTYSTLKVQPAELEDSGVYFCASSWMGLAGGEQYFGPGTRLTVT.

The genes are TRBV27 and TRBJ1-1; D is possibly TRBD1 (5 bases). The CDR3 is 14 amino acids. CDR1 is MNHEY, CDR2 SMNVEV, per germline (reference sequence). Deletions cut 2 bases from V and 4 bases from J, with 11 bases between. CDR3 region: CASSLRGPGTEAFF. CDR3 nucleotides: TGTGCCAGCAGTTTAAGGGGCCCGGGCACTGAAGCTTTCTTT.

V and J are TRBV2 and TRBJ2-7, with 12 bases matching TRBD1. Germline-derived CDR1 and CDR2 are SNHLY and FYNNEI. The V segment lost 9 bases and the J segment 7 bases; nucleotides outside the gene matches: 10. CDR3 size: 14 residues. The CDR3 bases are TGTGCCAGTGGGGTGGGACAGGGGGCCGGGGAGCAGTACTTC. Translating it yields CASGVGQGAGEQYF.

The V gene is TRBV5-1, the J gene TRBJ1-2; TRBD1 matches at 7 bases. Germline V gene lookup returns CDR1 SGHRS and CDR2 YFSETQ. The V gene end was trimmed by 4 bases and the J gene end by 7 bases; junction bases not matched to a gene: 13. The CDR3 is made up of 15 amino acids. The CDR3 here is CASSQGDIYRGGYTF. CDR3 in DNA: TGCGCCAGCAGCCAGGGGGACATCTATCGGGGTGGCTACACCTTC.

In the case of this clone: This same CDR3 is encoded by further DNA sequences in the sample. This rearrangement joins TRBV2 to TRBJ2-3, with D maybe TRBD1 (6 bases). The CDR3 runs to 12 residues. V was cut by 8 bases and J by 2 bases, with 8 bases left in between. The germline V gene encodes CDR1 SNHLY and CDR2 FYNNEI. CDR3 protein: CASRDNTDTQYF. In DNA, the CDR3 is TGTGCCAGCCGGGACAACACAGATACGCAGTATTTT.

This clone occurred a few times. The V call is TRBV6-6, the J call TRBJ1-1; 7 bases are shared with TRBD1. Trimming took 6 bases from V and 1 from J; bases not matched to a gene: 8. Germline V gives CDR1 MNHNY, CDR2 SVGAGI (reference sequence). The CDR3 is 15 amino acids. CDR3 nucleotide sequence: TGTGCCAGCAGCTCCCGGGACAGACGGAACACTGAAGCTTTCTTT. Translated, it gives CASSSRDRRNTEAFF.

The CDR3 coding sequence is TGTGCCAGCCTCGGGAGGGGCTGGAACACTGAAGCTTTCTTT. Its protein is CASLGRGWNTEAFF. The V and J genes are TRBV6-5 and TRBJ1-1, with D perhaps matching TRBD1 (5 bases). The CDR3 has 14 amino acids. The V gene lost 8 bases and the J gene lost 1 base, with 14 bases spanning the gap. Germline CDR1 reads MNHEY; CDR2 reads SVGAGI.

This chain links TRBV28 with TRBJ2-7; 10 nucleotides line up with TRBD2. CDR1 MDHEN and CDR2 SYDVKM come from the germline V gene. Trimming took 4 bases from V and 1 from J; bases not matched to a gene: 7. This CDR3 spans 16 amino acids. The DNA for the CDR3 is TGTGCCAGCAGTTCTTTTAGCGGGAGGTGGTCCTACGAGCAGTACTTC. It encodes CASSSFSGRWSYEQYF.

V gene TRBV5-1 combines with J gene TRBJ2-7; 11 nucleotides agree with TRBD1. Trimming removed 7 bases from V and 11 bases from J; junction bases left unmatched: 20. This CDR3 is built from 16 residues. The V gene's germline CDR1 is SGHRS and CDR2 YFSETQ. The CDR3 region has the DNA TGCGCCAGCGGGACAGGGGGAACACCCAACTACGAGGGAAAGTACTTC. It translates to CASGTGGTPNYEGKYF. The full variable domain, rest sourced from reference TRBV5-1 and TRBJ2-7, is KAGVTQTPRYLIKTRGQQVTLSCSPISGHRSVSWYQQTPGQGLQFLFEYFSETQRNKGNFPGRFSGRQFSNSRSEMNVSTLELGDSALYLCASGTGGTPNYEGKYFGPGTRLTVT.

This clone was counted only a few times. This chain uses TRBV4-1 with TRBJ2-7; 8 nucleotides align to TRBD1. V gave up 3 bases and J gave up 4 bases; unmatched junction bases: 8. The germline CDR1 and CDR2 sequences are MGHRA and YSYEKL. The CDR3 is 15 amino acids. This chain's CDR3 is CASSHRTGTRYEQYF. DNA for the CDR3: TGCGCCAGCAGCCACCGGACAGGGACCCGATACGAGCAGTACTTC.

The rearrangement joins TRBV4-1 to TRBJ1-3; D uncertain. This CDR3 has 13 residues. CDR1 is MGHRA and CDR2 is YSYEKL in the germline V gene. V was shortened by 5 bases and J by 7 bases, with 12 bases between the two germline ends. CDR3 sequence reads: CASSEALWNTIYF. The CDR3 DNA reads TGCGCCAGCAGCGAGGCACTTTGGAACACCATATATTTT.

This clone appeared a single time. The V and J genes are TRBV28 and TRBJ2-4; 11 bases agree with TRBD2. V dropped 7 bases and J dropped 10; count of bases not matched to a gene: 15. The germline gives CDR1 MDHEN, CDR2 SYDVKM. The CDR3 has 16 residues. CDR3 residues: CASKPNLAGGALIQYF. The DNA of the CDR3 is TGTGCCAGCAAGCCCAATCTAGCGGGAGGAGCCTTGATTCAGTACTTC. Looking up the rest from reference TRBV28 and TRBJ2-4 gives the full variable domain: DVKVTQSSRYLVKRTGEKVFLECVQDMDHENMFWYRQDPGLGLRLIYFSYDVKMKEKGDIPEGYSVSREKKERFSLILESASTNQTSMYLCASKPNLAGGALIQYFGAGTRLSVL.

The sample holds a few counts of this clone. The rearrangement links TRBV27 to TRBJ2-7; D is undetermined. Germline V gene sequence: CDR1 MNHEY, CDR2 SMNVEV (reference sequence). The CDR3 spans 13 residues. The ends were cut back, 4 bases at V and 2 bases at J, with 9 bases in the middle. CDR3 sequence: CASSSQMTYEQYF. The CDR3 DNA is TGTGCCAGCAGTTCACAGATGACCTACGAGCAGTACTTC.

The chain is built from TRBV5-4 and TRBJ2-7; a possible D gene is TRBD1 (6 bases). Trimming cost V 0 bases and J 1 base, with 8 bases left between them. In germline, CDR1 is SGHNT, CDR2 YYREEE (reference sequence). The CDR3 is 14 amino acids. In DNA, the CDR3 is TGTGCCAGCAGCTTGGACCAGGGGTCCTACGAGCAGTACTTC. It is translated as CASSLDQGSYEQYF. The full variable domain, in which reference TRBV5-4 and TRBJ2-7 provide the parts outside the CDR3, is ETGVTQSPTHLIKTRGQQVTLRCSSQSGHNTVSWYQQALGQGPQFIFQYYREEENGRGNFPPRFSGLQFPNYSSELNVNALELDDSALYLCASSLDQGSYEQYFGPGTRLTVT.

CDR3 bases: TGTGCCACCGACGACGGGGGGGAAAAACTGTTTTTT. Translation: CATDDGGEKLFF. This sequence joins TRBV6-6 and TRBJ1-4; D might be TRBD1 (5 bases). V was cut by 10 bases and J by 8 bases, with 14 bases left in between. The CDR3 runs to 12 residues. Germline V gives CDR1 MNHNY, CDR2 SVGAGI (reference sequence).

The chain carries TRBV6-5 and TRBJ1-1; tentative D call: TRBD1 (5 bases). In germline, CDR1 is MNHEY, CDR2 SVGAGI. Trimming removed 7 bases at V and 3 bases at J, with 12 bases between. The CDR3 runs to 13 residues. CDR3 region: CASTRGGYTEAFF. The CDR3 DNA is TGTGCCAGCACTAGGGGTGGGTACACTGAAGCTTTCTTT.

This rearrangement joins TRBV2 to TRBJ2-3; D may be TRBD1 (5 bases). Germline V gives CDR1 SNHLY, CDR2 FYNNEI. The CDR3 spans 14 residues. Trimming shortened V by 4 bases and J by 2 bases, and 10 bases separated the two germline ends. The CDR3 region has the DNA TGTGCCAGCAGTGGACAGATACTCACAGATACGCAGTATTTT. Its translation is CASSGQILTDTQYF.

The chain combines TRBV5-6 with TRBJ2-6; tentatively, D is TRBD1 (7 bases). Per the germline V gene, CDR1 is SGHDT and CDR2 is YYEEEE. The V and J ends lost 4 bases and 2 bases respectively, with 10 bases between them. This CDR3 comprises 15 residues. DNA of the CDR3: TGTGCCAGCAGCCAGGGGGGCGCTGGGGCCAACGTCCTGACTTTC. The encoded protein is CASSQGGAGANVLTF.

The CDR3 sequence: CASISLPQDTQYF. For the CDR3, the DNA is TGTGCCAGCATAAGTCTCCCACAGGATACGCAGTATTTT. The rearrangement joins TRBV27 to TRBJ2-3; D not certain. CDR3 length: 13 amino acids. Between the trimmed V and J ends, which lost 7 bases and 6 bases, there was a span of 14 bases. Germline V gene sequence: CDR1 MNHEY, CDR2 SMNVEV (reference sequence).

Here the CDR3 reads CASSLGRRDYEQYF. In DNA form, the CDR3 reads TGTGCCAGCAGCCTGGGACGCCGGGACTACGAGCAGTACTTC. The V call is TRBV5-6, the J call TRBJ2-7; TRBD1 or TRBD2 may be the D gene (5 bases each). Looked up from germline, CDR1 is SGHDT and CDR2 is YYEEEE. CDR3 length: 14 residues. Trimming took off 4 bases at V and 3 bases at J, with 14 bases between the two ends.